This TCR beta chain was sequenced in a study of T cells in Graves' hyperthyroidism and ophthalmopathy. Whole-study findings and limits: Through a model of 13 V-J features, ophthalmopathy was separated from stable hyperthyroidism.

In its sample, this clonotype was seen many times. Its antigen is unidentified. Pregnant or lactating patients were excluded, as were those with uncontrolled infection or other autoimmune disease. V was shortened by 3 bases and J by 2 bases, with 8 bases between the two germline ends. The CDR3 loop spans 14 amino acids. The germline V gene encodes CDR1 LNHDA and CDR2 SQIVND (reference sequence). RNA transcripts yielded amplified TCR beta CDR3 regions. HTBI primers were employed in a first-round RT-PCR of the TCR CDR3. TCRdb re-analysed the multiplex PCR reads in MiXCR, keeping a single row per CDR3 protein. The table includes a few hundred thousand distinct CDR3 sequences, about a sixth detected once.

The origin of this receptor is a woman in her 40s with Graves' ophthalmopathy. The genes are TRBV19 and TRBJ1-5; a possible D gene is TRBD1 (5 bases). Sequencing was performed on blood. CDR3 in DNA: TGTGCCAGTAGTATGAGGGGCCGCAATCAGCCCCAGCATTTT. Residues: CASSMRGRNQPQHF.